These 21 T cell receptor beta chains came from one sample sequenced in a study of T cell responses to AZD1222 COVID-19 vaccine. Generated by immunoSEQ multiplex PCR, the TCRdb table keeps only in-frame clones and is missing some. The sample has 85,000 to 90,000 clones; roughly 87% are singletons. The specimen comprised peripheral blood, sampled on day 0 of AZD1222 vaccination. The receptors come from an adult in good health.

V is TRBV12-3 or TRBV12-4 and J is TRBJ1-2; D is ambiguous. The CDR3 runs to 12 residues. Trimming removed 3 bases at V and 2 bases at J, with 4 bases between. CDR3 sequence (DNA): TGTGCCAGCAGTTTTTTAAACTATGGCTACACCTTC. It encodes CASSFLNYGYTF.

DNA for the CDR3: TGTGCCAGCAGCCCACAACCCGGGACAGGGGCGGGTAATGAAAAACTGTTTTTT. Amino acids: CASSPQPGTGAGNEKLFF. The V gene is TRBV7-9, the J gene TRBJ1-4; TRBD1 matches 10 bases. Trimming removed 5 bases from V and 4 bases from J; junction bases left unmatched: 13. Germline V gene data show CDR1 as SEHNR and CDR2 as FQNEAQ (reference sequence). The CDR3 has 18 amino acids.

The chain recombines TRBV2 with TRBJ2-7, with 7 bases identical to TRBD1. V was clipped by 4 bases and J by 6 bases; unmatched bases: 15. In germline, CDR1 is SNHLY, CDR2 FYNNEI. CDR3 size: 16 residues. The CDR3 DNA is TGTGCCAGCAGTGCGACGACAGGGTTAAATCTTGGCGAGCAGTACTTC. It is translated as CASSATTGLNLGEQYF.

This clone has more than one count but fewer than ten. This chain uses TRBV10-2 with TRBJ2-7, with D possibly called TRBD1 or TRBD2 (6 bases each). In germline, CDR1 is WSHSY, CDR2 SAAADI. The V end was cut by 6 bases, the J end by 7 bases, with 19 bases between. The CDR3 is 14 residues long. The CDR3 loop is CASSQMGGSGEQYF. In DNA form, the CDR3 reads TGCGCCAGCAGCCAGATGGGGGGCTCGGGGGAGCAGTACTTC.

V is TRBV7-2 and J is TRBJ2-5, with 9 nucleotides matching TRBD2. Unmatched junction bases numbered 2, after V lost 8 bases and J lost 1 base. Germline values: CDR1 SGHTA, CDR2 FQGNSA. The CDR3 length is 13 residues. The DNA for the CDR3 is TGTGCCAGCGAGCGGGGGGCCCAAGAGACCCAGTACTTC. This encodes CASERGAQETQYF. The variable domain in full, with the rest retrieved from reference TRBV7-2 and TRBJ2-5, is GAGVSQSPSNKVTEKGKDVELRCDPISGHTALYWYRQSLGQGLEFLIYFQGNSAPDKSGLPSDRFSAERTGGSVSTLTIQRTQQEDSAVYLCASERGAQETQYFGPGTRLLVL.

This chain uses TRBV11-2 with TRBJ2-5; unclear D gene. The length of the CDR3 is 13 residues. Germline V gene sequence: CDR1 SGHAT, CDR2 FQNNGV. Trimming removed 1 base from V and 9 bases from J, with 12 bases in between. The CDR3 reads CASSLAPLAAQYF. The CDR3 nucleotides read TGTGCCAGCAGCTTAGCACCCTTGGCGGCCCAGTACTTC.

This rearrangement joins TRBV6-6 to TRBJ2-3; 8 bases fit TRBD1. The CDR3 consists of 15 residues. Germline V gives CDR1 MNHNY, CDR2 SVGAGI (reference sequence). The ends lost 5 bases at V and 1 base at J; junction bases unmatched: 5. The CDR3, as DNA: TGTGCCAGCAGTGGACAGGGTGAAGGCACAGATACGCAGTATTTT. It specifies CASSGQGEGTDTQYF.

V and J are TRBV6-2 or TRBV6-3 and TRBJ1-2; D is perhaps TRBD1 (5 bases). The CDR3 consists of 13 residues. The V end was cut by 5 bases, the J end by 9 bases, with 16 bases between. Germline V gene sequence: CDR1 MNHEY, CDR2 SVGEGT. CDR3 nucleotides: TGTGCCAGCAGTGCCGACGGACACGGGAGCTACACCTTC. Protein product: CASSADGHGSYTF.

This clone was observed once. The CDR3 DNA sequence: TGTGCCAGCAGCTTCTCGTCAGGGTCCTACGAGCAGTACTTC. Its protein product is CASSFSSGSYEQYF. The gene calls are TRBV5-5 and TRBJ2-7; TRBD1 might be the D (5 bases). Trimming took 2 bases from V and 1 from J, leaving 10 bases between them. This CDR3 spans 14 amino acids. Germline V CDR1 and CDR2: SGHKS, YYEKEE (reference sequence). The full variable domain, in which reference TRBV5-5 and TRBJ2-7 provide the parts outside the CDR3, is DAGVTQSPTHLIKTRGQQVTLRCSPISGHKSVSWYQQVLGQGPQFIFQYYEKEERGRGNFPDRFSARQFPNYSSELNVNALLLGDSALYLCASSFSSGSYEQYFGPGTRLTVT.

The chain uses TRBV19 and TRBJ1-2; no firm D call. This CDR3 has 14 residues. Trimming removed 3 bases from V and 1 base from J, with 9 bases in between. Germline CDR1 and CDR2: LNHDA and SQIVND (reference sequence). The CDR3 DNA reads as TGTGCCAGTAGTATTGACTTTAATAACTATGGCTACACCTTC. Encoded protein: CASSIDFNNYGYTF.

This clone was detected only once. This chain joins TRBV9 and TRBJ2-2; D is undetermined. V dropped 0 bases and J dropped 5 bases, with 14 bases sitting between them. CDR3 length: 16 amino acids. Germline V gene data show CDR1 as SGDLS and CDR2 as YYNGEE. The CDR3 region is CASSVVPGVATGELFF. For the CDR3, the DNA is TGTGCCAGCAGCGTAGTACCTGGGGTAGCTACCGGGGAGCTGTTTTTT.

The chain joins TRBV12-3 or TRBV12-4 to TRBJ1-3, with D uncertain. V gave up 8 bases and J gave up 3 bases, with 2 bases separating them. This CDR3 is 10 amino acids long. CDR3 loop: CASRGNTIYF. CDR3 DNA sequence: TGTGCCAGCCGTGGAAACACCATATATTTT.

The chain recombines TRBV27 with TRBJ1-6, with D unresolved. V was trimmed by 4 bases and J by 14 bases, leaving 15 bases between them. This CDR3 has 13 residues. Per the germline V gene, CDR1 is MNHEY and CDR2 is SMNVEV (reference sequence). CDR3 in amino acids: CASSSPLGGTLHF. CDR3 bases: TGTGCCAGCAGTTCCCCTCTCGGTGGAACCCTCCACTTT.

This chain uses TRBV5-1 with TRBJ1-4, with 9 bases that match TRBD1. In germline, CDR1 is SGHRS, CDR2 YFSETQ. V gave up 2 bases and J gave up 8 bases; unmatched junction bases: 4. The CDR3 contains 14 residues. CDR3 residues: CASSLQGAREKLFF. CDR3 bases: TGCGCCAGCAGCTTACAGGGGGCGCGGGAAAAACTGTTTTTT.

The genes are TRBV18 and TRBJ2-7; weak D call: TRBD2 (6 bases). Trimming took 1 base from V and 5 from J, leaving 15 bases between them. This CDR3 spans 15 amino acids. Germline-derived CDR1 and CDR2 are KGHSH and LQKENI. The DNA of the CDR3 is TGTGCCAGCTCACCACTAGGAGGGGTTTATAACGAGCAGTACTTC. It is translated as CASSPLGGVYNEQYF.

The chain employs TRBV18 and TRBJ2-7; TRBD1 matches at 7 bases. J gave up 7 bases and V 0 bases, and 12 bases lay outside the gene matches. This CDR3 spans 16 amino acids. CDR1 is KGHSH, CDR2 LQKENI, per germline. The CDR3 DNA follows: TGTGCCAGCTCACCACCTGGACAGGCGAGTGTTAGGGAGCAGTACTTC. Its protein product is CASSPPGQASVREQYF. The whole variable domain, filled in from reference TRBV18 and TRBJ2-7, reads NAGVMQNPRHLVRRRGQEARLRCSPMKGHSHVYWYRQLPEEGLKFMVYLQKENIIDESGMPKERFSAEFPKEGPSILRIQQVVRGDSAAYFCASSPPGQASVREQYFGPGTRLTVT.

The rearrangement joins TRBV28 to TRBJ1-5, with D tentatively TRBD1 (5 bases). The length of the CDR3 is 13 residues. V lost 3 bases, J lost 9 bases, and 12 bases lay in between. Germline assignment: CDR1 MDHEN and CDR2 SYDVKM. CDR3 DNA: TGTGCCAGCAGTTTGCCCGCCCAGGGGCCCCAGCATTTT. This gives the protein CASSLPAQGPQHF.

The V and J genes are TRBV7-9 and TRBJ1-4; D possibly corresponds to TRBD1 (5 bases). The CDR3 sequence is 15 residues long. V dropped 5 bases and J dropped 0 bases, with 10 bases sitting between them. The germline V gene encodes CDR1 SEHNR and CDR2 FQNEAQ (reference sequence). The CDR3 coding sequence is TGTGCCAGCAGCCCGGACACTTCAACTAATGAAAAACTGTTTTTT. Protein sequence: CASSPDTSTNEKLFF.

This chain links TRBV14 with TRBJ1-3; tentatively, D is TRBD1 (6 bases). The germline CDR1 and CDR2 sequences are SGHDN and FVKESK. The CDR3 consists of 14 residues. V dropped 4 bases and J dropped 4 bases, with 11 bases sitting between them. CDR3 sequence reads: CASSPPGAGNTIYF. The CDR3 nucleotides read TGTGCCAGCAGCCCCCCAGGGGCCGGAAACACCATATATTTT.

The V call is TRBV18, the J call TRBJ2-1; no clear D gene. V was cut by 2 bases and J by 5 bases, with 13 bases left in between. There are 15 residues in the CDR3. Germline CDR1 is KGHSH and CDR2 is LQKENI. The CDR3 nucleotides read TGTGCCAGCTCACCAAACCCAACGGCCGACAATGAGCAGTTCTTC. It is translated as CASSPNPTADNEQFF.

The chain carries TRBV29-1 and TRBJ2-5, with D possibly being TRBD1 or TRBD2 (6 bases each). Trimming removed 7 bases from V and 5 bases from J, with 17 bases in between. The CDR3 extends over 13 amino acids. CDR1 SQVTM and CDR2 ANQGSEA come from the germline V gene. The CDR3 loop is CSARGLAGETQYF. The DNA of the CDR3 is TGCAGCGCACGGGGGCTAGCTGGGGAGACCCAGTACTTC.